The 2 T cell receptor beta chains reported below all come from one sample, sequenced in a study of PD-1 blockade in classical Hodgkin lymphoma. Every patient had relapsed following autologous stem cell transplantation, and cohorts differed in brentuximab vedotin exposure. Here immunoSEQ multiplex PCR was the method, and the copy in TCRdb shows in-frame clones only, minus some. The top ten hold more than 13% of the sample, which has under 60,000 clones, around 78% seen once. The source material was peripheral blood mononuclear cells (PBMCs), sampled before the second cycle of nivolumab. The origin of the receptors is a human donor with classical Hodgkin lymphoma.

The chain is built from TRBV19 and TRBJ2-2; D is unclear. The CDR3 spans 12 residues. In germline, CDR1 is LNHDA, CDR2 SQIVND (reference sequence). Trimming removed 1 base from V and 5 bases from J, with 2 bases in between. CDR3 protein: CASSIATGELFF. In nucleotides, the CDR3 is TGTGCCAGTAGTATAGCTACCGGGGAGCTGTTTTTT.

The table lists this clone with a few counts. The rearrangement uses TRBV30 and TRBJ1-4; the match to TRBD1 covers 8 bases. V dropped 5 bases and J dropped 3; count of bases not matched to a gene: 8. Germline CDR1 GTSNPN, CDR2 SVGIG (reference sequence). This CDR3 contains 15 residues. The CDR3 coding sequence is TGTGCCTGGGCTAAGACAGGGGCTGCTAATGAAAAACTGTTTTTT. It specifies CAWAKTGAANEKLFF.